The 2 T cell receptor beta chains below come from one sample, sequenced in a study of blood T cell repertoires in COVID-19. Repertoires were generated with immunoSEQ multiplex PCR, while TCRdb's copy carries only in-frame clones and drops some. This table holds about 360,000 clones, around 88% found once. The material sequenced was peripheral blood. The receptors were gathered from a man aged 25-45 years with active or convalescent COVID-19.

The chain couples TRBV14 to TRBJ2-1; 8 bases are shared with TRBD2. Looked up from germline, CDR1 is SGHDN and CDR2 is FVKESK. There are 15 residues in the CDR3. Trimming cost V 2 bases and J 8 bases; bases outside gene matches: 8. In DNA form, the CDR3 reads TGTGCCAGCAGCCAAAGGTGGCGGGAGGTCGATGAGCAGTTCTTC. This codes for CASSQRWREVDEQFF.

This clone has more than one count but fewer than ten. The CDR3 region is CASSQERVSTEAFF. CDR3 nucleotides: TGCGCCAGCAGCCAAGAGAGGGTGTCCACTGAAGCTTTCTTT. The rearrangement uses TRBV4-3 and TRBJ1-1, with D unclear. Germline V lookup: CDR1 LGHNA, CDR2 YSLEER. The CDR3 totals 14 residues. V shed 0 bases and J shed 4 bases, with 9 bases lying between them.